This T cell receptor (beta chain) was retrieved from a study of CD8 T cells in Susac syndrome. As concerns this clonotype: Its cognate antigen is unknown.

Study observations and caveats: Regarding the TCR sequencing and HLA analysis, the study admitted that a relatively small number of individuals were involved.

Random hexamers served to reverse transcribe roughly 0.45 to 1 ug RNA. TCRdb reprocessed the immunoSEQ multiplex PCR reads via MiXCR and lists one record per CDR3 protein. The sample includes roughly 120,000 distinct CDR3 sequences, 85% to 95% seen only once; the top ten take approximately 0.097%. The CDR3 totals 13 residues. Trimming took 4 bases from V and 8 from J, leaving 15 bases between them. The germline V gene has CDR1 SGHNT and CDR2 YYREEE (reference sequence). Patients with stable or active relapsing-remitting disease, all of them treatment-naive, made up the multiple sclerosis controls. FACS enriched CD8+ TEMRA cells, while bulk CD8+ and CD4+ were negatively isolated.

V is TRBV5-4 and J is TRBJ1-2; D gene uncertain. The sequence was collected from a human donor with multiple sclerosis. What was sequenced was CD4+ T cells from PBMCs. The CDR3 loop is CASSADRSGGYTF. The CDR3, as DNA: TGTGCCAGCAGCGCCGACCGGTCTGGGGGCTACACCTTC.